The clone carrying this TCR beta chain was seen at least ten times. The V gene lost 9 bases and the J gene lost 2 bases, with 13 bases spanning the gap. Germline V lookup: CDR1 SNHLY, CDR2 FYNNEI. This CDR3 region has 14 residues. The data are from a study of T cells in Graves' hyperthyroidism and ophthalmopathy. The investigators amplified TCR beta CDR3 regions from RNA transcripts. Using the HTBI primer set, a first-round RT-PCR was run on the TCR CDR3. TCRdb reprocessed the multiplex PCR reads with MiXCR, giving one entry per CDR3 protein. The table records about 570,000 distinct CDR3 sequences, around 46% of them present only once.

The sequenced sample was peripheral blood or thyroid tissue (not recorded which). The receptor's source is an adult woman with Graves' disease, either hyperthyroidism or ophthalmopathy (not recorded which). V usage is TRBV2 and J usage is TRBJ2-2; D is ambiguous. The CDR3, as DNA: TGTGCCAGTACCGGGTCTCAAAACACCGGGGAGCTGTTTTTT. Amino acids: CASTGSQNTGELFF.